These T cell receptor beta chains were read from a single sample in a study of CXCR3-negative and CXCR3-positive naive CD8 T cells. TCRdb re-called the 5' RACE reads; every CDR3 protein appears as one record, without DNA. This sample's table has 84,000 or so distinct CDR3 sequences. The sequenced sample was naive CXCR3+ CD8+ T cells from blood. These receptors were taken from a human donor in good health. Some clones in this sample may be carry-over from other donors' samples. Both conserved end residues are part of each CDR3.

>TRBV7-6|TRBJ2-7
CASSTGQHYAQYF
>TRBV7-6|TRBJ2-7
CASSSRGQPYEQYF
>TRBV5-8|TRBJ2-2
CASSLGDRGSTGELFF
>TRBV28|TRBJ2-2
CATISPTSGITGELFF
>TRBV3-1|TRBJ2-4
CASSLPGGKNIQYF
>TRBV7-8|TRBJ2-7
CASSDLGTGYYGKYF
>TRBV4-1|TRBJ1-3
CASSEEITGNTIYF
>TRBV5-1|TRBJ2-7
CASSLAPSGRTIGYEQYF
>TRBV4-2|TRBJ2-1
CASSLGDMNEQFF
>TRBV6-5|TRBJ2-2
CASSYSQLLPGELFF
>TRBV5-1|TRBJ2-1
CASAKDDSYNEQFF
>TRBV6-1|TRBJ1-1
CASSDYFQGANEAFF
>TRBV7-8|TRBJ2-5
CASSLTSGGGETQYF
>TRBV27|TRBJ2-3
CASRPNSVAGSDTQYF